The 18 T cell receptor beta chains presented below share a single source sample, sequenced in a study of spatial heterogeneity in lung cancer. Study-wide results and caveats: Tumors with more nonsynonymous mutations had more expanded intratumoral alpha and beta TCRs.

Time point defined: sample taken at primary tumor resection. For these TCRs, the target antigens are not known. TCRdb re-analysed the 5' RACE reads in MiXCR, keeping a single row per CDR3 protein. The profile shows about 1,300 distinct CDR3 sequences, about 10% of them singletons. The material sequenced was lung tumor tissue, taken at surgery. The receptors were sampled from a male donor with early-stage non-small cell lung cancer.

This clonotype is termed medium-sized (0.01 to 0.1%). The J gene is TRBJ2-1, the V gene TRBV20-1, with a tentative D call TRBD2 (5 bases). This CDR3 has 14 residues. The V end was cut by 6 bases, the J end by 9 bases, with 21 bases between. The germline V gene has CDR1 DFQATT and CDR2 SNEGSKA (reference sequence). The CDR3 region is CSAPIGADPSEQFF. The CDR3 nucleotides are TGCAGTGCCCCTATCGGAGCGGACCCTTCTGAGCAGTTCTTC.

This clonotype qualifies as medium-sized (0.01 to 0.1%). The V gene is TRBV2, the J gene TRBJ2-3, with TRBD1 as a possible D gene (5 bases). Germline V gene data show CDR1 as SNHLY and CDR2 as FYNNEI. The CDR3 contains 13 residues. Trimming shortened V by 7 bases and J by 2 bases, and 10 bases separated the two germline ends. CDR3 region: CASIRQNTDTQYF. CDR3 DNA sequence: TGTGCCAGCATACGACAGAACACAGATACGCAGTATTTT.

In its sample, this clonotype is medium-sized. V is TRBV11-2 and J is TRBJ2-7; D unresolved. The CDR3 extends over 12 amino acids. The germline gives CDR1 SGHAT, CDR2 FQNNGV. The V end was cut by 5 bases, the J end by 2 bases, with 7 bases between. CDR3 DNA: TGTGCCAGCAGCCCCCGGCCCTACGAGCAGTACTTC. Translating gives CASSPRPYEQYF.

The CDR3 loop reads CASSRDQTYEQYF. CDR3 nucleotide sequence: TGTGCCAGCAGTCGGGACCAGACCTACGAGCAGTACTTC. The chain links TRBV3-1 to TRBJ2-7; D could derive from TRBD1 or TRBD2 (5 bases each). Trimming stripped 6 bases from V and 2 bases from J, with 11 bases between. CDR1 is LGHDT and CDR2 is YNNKEL in the germline V gene (reference sequence). The CDR3 has 13 amino acids.

The chain uses TRBV7-9 and TRBJ2-3; possible D gene TRBD2, 6 bases. The CDR3 has 15 residues. Germline CDR1 is SEHNR and CDR2 is FQNEAQ (reference sequence). The V gene lost 3 bases and the J gene lost 4 bases, with 14 bases spanning the gap. This chain's CDR3 is CASSFLPRGSDTQYF. The CDR3 DNA reads TGTGCCAGCAGCTTCCTCCCGCGGGGCTCAGATACGCAGTATTTT. Drawing the rest from reference TRBV7-9 and TRBJ2-3, the complete variable domain is DTGVSQNPRHKITKRGQNVTFRCDPISEHNRLYWYRQTLGQGPEFLTYFQNEAQLEKSRLLSDRFSAERPKGSFSTLEIQRTEQGDSAMYLCASSFLPRGSDTQYFGPGTRLTVL.

By share of the sample, this clonotype is medium-sized. The J gene is TRBJ2-2, the V gene TRBV5-1; TRBD2 agrees at 8 bases. Unmatched junction bases numbered 5, after V lost 1 base and J lost 3 bases. This CDR3 is 16 amino acids long. Germline lookup yields CDR1 SGHRS and CDR2 YFSETQ. The CDR3 DNA follows: TGCGCCAGCAGCTTGCGGGGACTAGAGTACACCGGGGAGCTGTTTTTT. Translated, it gives CASSLRGLEYTGELFF. The full variable domain, its missing parts supplied by reference TRBV5-1 and TRBJ2-2, is KAGVTQTPRYLIKTRGQQVTLSCSPISGHRSVSWYQQTPGQGLQFLFEYFSETQRNKGNFPGRFSGRQFSNSRSEMNVSTLELGDSALYLCASSLRGLEYTGELFFGEGSRLTVL.

This clonotype was seen more than once but under ten times. J is TRBJ2-1 and V is TRBV5-4, with D possibly being TRBD2 (5 bases). The CDR3 contains 15 residues. CDR1 and CDR2 (germline): SGHNT, YYREEE (reference sequence). Trimming pared 4 bases from V and 7 bases from J, leaving 18 bases between. CDR3 DNA: TGTGCCAGCAGCCTGGACTCCGACGGCAAGAATGAGCAGTTCTTC. It translates to CASSLDSDGKNEQFF.

This clonotype was seen ten or more times. J is TRBJ2-1 and V is TRBV7-6; a weak D match, TRBD2 (5 bases). Deletions cut 5 bases from V and 5 bases from J, with 13 bases between. This CDR3 region has 14 residues. Germline V lookup: CDR1 SGHVS, CDR2 FNYEAQ. The CDR3 reads CASSPRPGDNEQFF. The DNA of the CDR3 is TGTGCCAGCAGCCCACGACCCGGGGACAATGAGCAGTTCTTC.

This clonotype was recorded only once. The rearrangement links TRBV5-1 to TRBJ2-5, with 8 bases lining up with TRBD1. Germline values: CDR1 SGHRS, CDR2 YFSETQ. V lost 4 bases to trimming and J lost 8 bases; unmatched junction nucleotides: 10. The CDR3 consists of 14 residues. The CDR3 reads CASSPGQDGGTQYF. CDR3 sequence (DNA): TGCGCCAGCAGCCCGGGACAGGACGGCGGTACCCAGTACTTC.

Relative to its sample, this clonotype is medium-sized. The rearrangement links TRBV27 to TRBJ2-5, with unresolved D. CDR1 is MNHEY and CDR2 is SMNVEV in the germline V gene (reference sequence). V was shortened by 6 bases and J by 4 bases, with 18 bases between the two germline ends. CDR3 size: 15 residues. CDR3 residues: CASSSFGPNGETQYF. The CDR3 DNA reads TGTGCCAGCAGCAGTTTCGGGCCGAACGGAGAGACCCAGTACTTC.

By sample share, this clonotype is medium-sized (0.01 to 0.1%). The V and J genes are TRBV6-6 and TRBJ2-5, with 11 positions matching TRBD1. Trimming cost V 4 bases and J 2 bases; bases outside gene matches: 3. Germline assignment: CDR1 MNHNY and CDR2 SVGAGI (reference sequence). There are 15 residues in the CDR3. The CDR3 region has the DNA TGTGCCAGCAGTTCGCGGGACAGGGGGCAAGAGACCCAGTACTTC. This sequence encodes CASSSRDRGQETQYF.

Ten or more counts support this clonotype. The rearrangement uses TRBV6-5 and TRBJ1-3; weak D call: TRBD1 (5 bases). Trimming removed 0 bases from V and 5 bases from J, with 14 bases in between. CDR3 length equals 16 residues. CDR1 and CDR2 (germline): MNHEY, SVGAGI. This CDR3 is CASSYSFRQLRNTIYF. DNA for the CDR3: TGTGCCAGCAGTTACTCGTTCCGACAGCTAAGAAACACCATATATTTT.

In its sample, this clonotype ranks as medium-sized. V gene TRBV5-1 combines with J gene TRBJ2-7, with D tentatively TRBD1 (6 bases). Per the germline V gene, CDR1 is SGHRS and CDR2 is YFSETQ. Trimming took off 5 bases at V and 3 bases at J, with 18 bases between the two ends. CDR3 length equals 15 residues. CDR3 sequence: CASRKNRDKNYEQYF. CDR3 coding DNA: TGCGCCAGCAGAAAGAACCGGGACAAGAACTACGAGCAGTACTTC.

This clonotype is large by share. V and J are TRBV20-1 and TRBJ2-2; 10 bases are shared with TRBD1. Losses at the gene ends were 5 bases for V and 7 bases for J; bases not matched to a gene: 4. Germline CDR1 reads DFQATT; CDR2 reads SNEGSKA (reference sequence). The CDR3 spans 13 residues. The CDR3 sequence is CSARQGAGGELFF. In DNA form, the CDR3 reads TGCAGTGCTCGACAGGGGGCCGGCGGGGAGCTGTTTTTT.

This clonotype was counted many times. This chain links TRBV2 with TRBJ2-3, with TRBD1 matching over 8 bases. The CDR3 totals 15 residues. Germline V lookup: CDR1 SNHLY, CDR2 FYNNEI. Trimming at V came to 5 bases and at J to 3 bases, leaving 7 bases not matched to a gene. CDR3 amino acids: CASSRRTGMTDTQYF. The DNA for the CDR3 is TGTGCCAGCAGTAGAAGGACAGGGATGACAGATACGCAGTATTTT.

This clonotype qualifies as medium-sized. The junction does not match germline at one end; this may be a read error. The chain combines TRBV7-7 with TRBJ2-1, with D uncertain. In germline, CDR1 is SSHAT, CDR2 FNYEAQ (reference sequence). This CDR3 is 14 amino acids long. CDR3: CASSLALGDNEQFF. The CDR3 DNA reads as TGTGCTAGCAGCTTAGCTCTAGGAGACAATGAGCAGTTCTTC.

This clonotype counts as medium-sized. The chain combines TRBV20-1 with TRBJ1-5; a possible D gene is TRBD1 (5 bases). V lost 1 base and J lost 2, with 15 bases in between. Germline assignment: CDR1 DFQATT and CDR2 SNEGSKA (reference sequence). CDR3 size: 16 residues. The CDR3 loop is CSARVGVRDRNQPQHF. The CDR3 DNA follows: TGCAGTGCTAGAGTAGGCGTTAGGGACCGCAATCAGCCCCAGCATTTT.

This clonotype is classed as medium-sized (0.01 to 0.1%). This chain uses TRBV5-1 with TRBJ2-5; TRBD1 matches at 8 bases. Losses at the gene ends were 0 bases for V and 4 bases for J; bases not matched to a gene: 8. Germline V gives CDR1 SGHRS, CDR2 YFSETQ. This CDR3 is built from 16 residues. CDR3 nucleotides: TGCGCCAGCAGCTTGGGACAGGGGATGATTAGAGAGACCCAGTACTTC. Its translation is CASSLGQGMIRETQYF.